Sequencing of this T cell receptor beta chain was carried out in a study of blood T cell repertoires in COVID-19. Study information: Samples taken during acute and convalescent COVID-19 were collected in the United States, Italy and Spain.

Here immunoSEQ multiplex PCR was the method, and the copy in TCRdb shows in-frame clones only, minus some. The profile covers approximately 260,000 clones, with about 86% appearing a single time and approximately 9.6% taken by the ten largest. V lost 3 bases and J lost 3; bases outside the gene matches: 7. CDR3 length: 16 amino acids. CDR1 is LNHDA, CDR2 SQIVND, per germline (reference sequence). Material: peripheral blood. The sequence derives from a woman aged 80 or over with acute or convalescent COVID-19. The chain couples TRBV19 to TRBJ1-3; 8 nucleotides agree with TRBD1. The CDR3 bases are TGTGCCAGTAGTATGTGGACAGGGCTTCGTGGAAACACCATATATTTT. Protein product: CASSMWTGLRGNTIYF. Filled out from reference TRBV19 and TRBJ1-3, the complete variable domain reads DGGITQSPKYLFRKEGQNVTLSCEQNLNHDAMYWYRQDPGQGLRLIYYSQIVNDFQKGDIAEGYSVSREKKESFPLTVTSAQKNPTAFYLCASSMWTGLRGNTIYFGEGSWLTVV.